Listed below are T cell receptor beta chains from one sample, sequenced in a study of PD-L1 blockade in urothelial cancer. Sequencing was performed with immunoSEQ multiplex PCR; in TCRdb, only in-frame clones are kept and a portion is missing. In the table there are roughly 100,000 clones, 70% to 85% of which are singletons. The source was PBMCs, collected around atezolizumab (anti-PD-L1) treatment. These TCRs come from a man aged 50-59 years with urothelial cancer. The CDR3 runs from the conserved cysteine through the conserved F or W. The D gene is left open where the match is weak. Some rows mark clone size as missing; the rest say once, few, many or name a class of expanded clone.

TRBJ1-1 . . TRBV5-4 CASSQGLGNTEAFF TGTGCCAGCAGCCAGGGTCTCGGGAACACTGAAGCTTTCTTT
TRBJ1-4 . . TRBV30 CAWNRRLNEKLFF TGTGCCTGGAACAGGAGACTGAATGAAAAACTGTTTTTT
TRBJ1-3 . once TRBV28 CASSLQQSSGNTIYF TGTGCCAGCAGTTTACAACAGAGCTCTGGAAACACCATATATTTT
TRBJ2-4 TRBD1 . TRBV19 CASSTPGQGVNIQYF TGTGCCAGTAGTACCCCGGGACAGGGAGTAAACATTCAGTACTTC
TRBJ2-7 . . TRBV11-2 CASSLLRGTYEQYF TGTGCCAGCAGTCTTTTAAGGGGTACCTACGAGCAGTACTTC
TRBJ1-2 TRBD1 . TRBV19 CASTSEGQGASYGYTF TGTGCCAGTACCTCAGAGGGACAGGGGGCGTCCTATGGCTACACCTTC
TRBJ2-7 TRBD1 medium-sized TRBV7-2 CASSFQAGTGLNEQYF TGTGCCAGCAGCTTTCAAGCCGGGACAGGGTTAAACGAGCAGTACTTC
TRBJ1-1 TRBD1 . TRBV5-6 CASSLPGGAGTEAFF TGTGCCAGCAGCTTACCAGGGGGCGCGGGCACTGAAGCTTTCTTT
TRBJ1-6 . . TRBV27 CASRMAAGRPLHF TGTGCCAGCAGAATGGCGGCGGGCCGACCCCTCCACTTT
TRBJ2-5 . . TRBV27 CASSLRALAWEETQYF TGTGCCAGCAGTTTAAGGGCCCTAGCGTGGGAAGAGACCCAGTACTTC
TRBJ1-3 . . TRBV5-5 CASSRGTGTTIYF TGTGCCAGCAGCCGGGGGACGGGGACCACCATATATTTT
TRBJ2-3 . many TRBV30 CAWKMGRGTDTQYF TGTGCCTGGAAGATGGGCAGGGGCACAGATACGCAGTATTTT
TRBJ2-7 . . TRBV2 CASSGESYEQYF TGTGCCAGCAGTGGTGAGTCCTACGAGCAGTACTTC
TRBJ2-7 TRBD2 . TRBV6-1 CASWDYSGRAAEQYF TGTGCCAGCTGGGACTACAGCGGGAGGGCCGCCGAGCAGTACTTC
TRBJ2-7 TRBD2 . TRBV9 CASSPGRNPKNEQYF TGTGCCAGCAGCCCCGGGAGGAACCCAAAGAACGAGCAGTACTTC
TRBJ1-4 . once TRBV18 CASSPWQNNEKLFF TGTGCCAGCTCACCATGGCAGAATAATGAAAAACTGTTTTTT
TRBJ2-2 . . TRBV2 CASSFGLPGELFF TGTGCCAGCAGTTTTGGCCTGCCCGGGGAGCTGTTTTTT
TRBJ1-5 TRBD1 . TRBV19 CASSRDRGSNQPQHF TGTGCCAGTAGTAGGGACAGGGGGAGCAATCAGCCCCAGCATTTT
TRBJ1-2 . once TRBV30 CAWSQSYGYTF TGTGCCTGGAGTCAATCCTATGGCTACACCTTC
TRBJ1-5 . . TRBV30 CAWSVGTLDYGNQPQHF TGTGCCTGGAGTGTGGGGACTCTGGACTATGGCAATCAGCCCCAGCATTTT
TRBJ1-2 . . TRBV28 CASSLPQGLGYTF TGTGCCAGCAGTTTACCCCAGGGGCTAGGCTACACCTTC
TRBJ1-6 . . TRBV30 CAWKKNQSNSPLHF TGTGCCTGGAAGAAGAACCAGTCGAATTCACCCCTCCACTTT
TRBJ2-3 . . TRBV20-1 CSAHRVVTQYF TGCAGTGCCCACAGGGTCGTTACGCAGTATTTT
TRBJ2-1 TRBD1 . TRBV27 CASSIGDRGSWFGQFF TGTGCCAGCAGTATAGGGGACAGGGGTTCATGGTTCGGGCAGTTCTTC
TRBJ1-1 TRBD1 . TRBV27 CASSLEGAWTEAFF TGTGCCAGCAGTTTAGAGGGGGCTTGGACTGAAGCTTTCTTT
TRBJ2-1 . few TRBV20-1 CSASRRGEQFF TGCAGTGCTAGCAGGCGGGGAGAGCAGTTCTTC
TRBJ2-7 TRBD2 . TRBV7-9 CASSRVPGLAMDEQYF TGTGCCAGCAGTCGAGTTCCGGGACTAGCGATGGACGAGCAGTACTTC
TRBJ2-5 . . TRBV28 CASRPLRIRETQYF TGTGCCAGCAGGCCATTGAGAATCAGGGAGACCCAGTACTTC
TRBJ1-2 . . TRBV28 CASSSRQSYGYTF TGTGCCAGCAGTTCCCGTCAGTCCTATGGCTACACCTTC
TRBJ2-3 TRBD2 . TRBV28 CASLAGGTDTQYF TGTGCCAGCCTAGCGGGAGGCACAGATACGCAGTATTTT
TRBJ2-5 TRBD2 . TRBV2 CASSEGTSGKETQYF TGTGCCAGCAGTGAAGGGACTAGCGGGAAAGAGACCCAGTACTTC
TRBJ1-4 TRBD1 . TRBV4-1 CASSGTGANEKLFF TGCGCCAGCAGCGGGACAGGGGCTAATGAAAAACTGTTTTTT
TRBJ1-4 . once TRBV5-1 CASSEGDSRQKLFF TGCGCCAGCAGCGAAGGTGACAGTCGTCAAAAACTGTTTTTT
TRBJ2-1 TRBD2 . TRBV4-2 CASSQELASGSLNEQFF TGTGCCAGCAGCCAAGAATTGGCTAGCGGGAGTTTGAATGAGCAGTTCTTC
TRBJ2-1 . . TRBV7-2 CASSTRLVANEQFF TGTGCCAGCAGCACACGACTAGTTGCTAATGAGCAGTTCTTC
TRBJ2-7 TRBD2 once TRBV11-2 CASSGGLAGASEQYF TGTGCCAGCAGTGGTGGGCTAGCGGGAGCCAGTGAGCAGTACTTC
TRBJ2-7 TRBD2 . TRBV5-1 CASSGLAGVDEQYF TGCGCCAGCAGCGGACTAGCGGGAGTGGATGAGCAGTACTTC
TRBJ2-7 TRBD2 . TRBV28 CASSLYRGVREQYF TGTGCCAGCAGTTTATATCGGGGGGTGCGCGAGCAGTACTTC
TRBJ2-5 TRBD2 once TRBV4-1 CASSQGRAGSNQETQYF TGCGCCAGCAGCCAAGGTCGAGCGGGGTCGAACCAAGAGACCCAGTACTTC
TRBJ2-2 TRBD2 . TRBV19 CASGTSGINTGELFF TGTGCCAGTGGGACTAGCGGGATAAACACCGGGGAGCTGTTTTTT